Listed here are 2 T cell receptor beta chains from one sample, sequenced in a study of shared clonotypes between healthy human individuals. Assay: immunoSEQ multiplex PCR; the TCRdb copy retains only in-frame clones and omits some. The sample contains some 500,000 clones, approximately 95% of which appear only once. The sequencing sample was made of naive CD4+ T cells sorted from blood. Sample subset: CD45RA+ positively selected. The receptors here all came from a woman younger than 45 in good health.

This chain uses TRBV10-3 with TRBJ2-7, with D possibly called TRBD1 or TRBD2 (5 bases each). This CDR3 has 15 residues. Per germline, CDR1 ENHRY and CDR2 SYGVKD. V shed 3 bases and J shed 3 bases, with 15 bases lying between them. CDR3 residues: CAISDTGTSSYEQYF. In DNA form, the CDR3 reads TGTGCCATCAGTGATACCGGGACGTCCAGCTACGAGCAGTACTTC.

The rearrangement links TRBV6-1 to TRBJ2-1; D unresolved. The length of the CDR3 is 12 residues. The germline gives CDR1 MNHNS, CDR2 SASEGT. Trimming left V 2 bases short and J 8 bases short, with 7 bases between. CDR3 sequence (DNA): TGTGCCAGCAGTGAATTCGGCCATGAGCAGTTCTTC. This translates into CASSEFGHEQFF.